These T cell receptor beta chains were read from a single sample in a study of CXCR3-negative and CXCR3-positive naive CD8 T cells. No DNA is given; TCRdb re-called the 5' RACE reads and lists each CDR3 protein once. The sample data list about 56,000 distinct CDR3 sequences. Sequencing was performed on naive CXCR3+ CD8+ T cells from blood. Receptors were obtained from a human donor in good health. Some clones in this sample may be carry-over from other donors' samples. Both conserved end residues are part of each CDR3. Fields, in order: V gene, J gene, CDR3 protein.

TRBV29-1,TRBJ2-7,CSVTPGTATYEQYF
TRBV27,TRBJ1-1,CASTPGGDTEAFF
TRBV7-9,TRBJ2-3,CASSLRQGGTDTQYF
TRBV20-1,TRBJ2-5,CSAGGSSLGETQYF
TRBV20-1,TRBJ2-5,CSAYLGGGLQETQYF
TRBV5-1,TRBJ1-2,CASSPRGQFNYGYTF
TRBV29-1,TRBJ2-7,CSVDTRNPYEQYF
TRBV5-4,TRBJ2-7,CASSLGTGSFEQYF
TRBV7-6,TRBJ1-3,CATGGISSSGNTIYF
TRBV4-3,TRBJ1-5,CASSQDGTEFQPQHF
TRBV2,TRBJ2-3,CASTDRQGISDTQYF
TRBV29-1,TRBJ2-7,CSAIRTDNEQYF
TRBV29-1,TRBJ1-3,CSAWVTGGLHTIYF
TRBV10-1,TRBJ2-4,CATEGNGIQYF
TRBV2,TRBJ2-5,CASSLGTTIYQETQYF
TRBV9,TRBJ1-3,CASSGPGRNTIYF
TRBV7-9,TRBJ2-2,CASSQSNTGELFF
TRBV11-2,TRBJ2-4,CASSSEGLAKNIQYF
TRBV7-9,TRBJ2-5,CASSFSSAGVEETQYF
TRBV25-1,TRBJ1-1,CASSEVKPGGTEAFF
TRBV4-2,TRBJ2-7,CASSQDGSASYEQYF
TRBV20-1,TRBJ1-6,CSALDPRRNSPLHF
TRBV29-1,TRBJ2-1,CSVEDVNEQFF
TRBV29-1,TRBJ2-2,CSVEKGVYPNTGELFF
TRBV4-3,TRBJ2-3,CASSQGAAASTDAQYF
TRBV7-6,TRBJ1-2,CASSTGTGGGNGYTF
TRBV5-1,TRBJ2-1,CASSSGQYNEQFF
TRBV29-1,TRBJ2-7,CSVIDNSYEQYF
TRBV28,TRBJ1-1,CASSFVQVSTEAFF
TRBV9,TRBJ1-5,CASSTGGQPQHF
TRBV7-2,TRBJ1-5,CASSLVGLQGNQPQHF
TRBV12-3/TRBV12-4,TRBJ1-2,CASTLGGDYGYTF
TRBV4-3,TRBJ1-6,CASSPKGLYNSPLHF
TRBV6-5,TRBJ2-5,CASSKLRVFETQYF
TRBV7-2,TRBJ2-1,CASSLGVGNYNEQFF
TRBV7-2,TRBJ1-5,CASAWQGDQPQHF
TRBV12-3/TRBV12-4,TRBJ2-7,CASSFGPQGYEQYF
TRBV7-9,TRBJ1-3,CASSPPGLRSGNTIYF
TRBV5-6,TRBJ2-3,CASVRGGSTDTQYF
TRBV24-1,TRBJ2-2,CATSDLRQGFNTGELFF
TRBV14,TRBJ2-7,CASSQDAGTGWSYEQYF
TRBV14,TRBJ1-5,CASSLWNQPQHF
TRBV5-1,TRBJ2-7,CASSLIGATYEQYF
TRBV7-8,TRBJ2-7,CASTILDRATYEQYF
TRBV7-3,TRBJ1-1,CASSQDGGGTEAFF
TRBV9,TRBJ2-3,CASSPYYGQTDTQYF
TRBV4-3,TRBJ2-1,CASSFGTGGWDNEQFF
TRBV5-4,TRBJ2-7,CASSLSVGGLYEQYF
TRBV28,TRBJ1-4,CASSFFGVYEKLFF